A single sample is the source of the 2 T cell receptor beta chains below, sequenced in a study of cytomegalovirus exposure and HLA in healthy donors. PCR was performed using 60 Vbeta and 13 Jbeta primers. Repertoires were generated with immunoSEQ multiplex PCR, while TCRdb's copy carries only in-frame clones and drops some. The table includes about 80,000 clones, under 90% detected once. Material: PBMCs. These receptors were taken from a middle-aged man in good health and CMV-seropositive.

J is TRBJ2-7 and V is TRBV21-1; TRBD1 is taken as the D call from the table, unchecked against the DNA. TRBV21-1 is recorded as a pseudogene. The CDR3 has 17 residues. CDR3 DNA: TGTGCCAGCAGCCGACAAAGAGGGGGACAGGACACCTCCGAGCAGTACTTC. Protein sequence: CASSRQRGGQDTSEQYF.

The J gene is TRBJ2-3, the V gene TRBV7-2; 11 bases are a match to TRBD2. The CDR3 is 16 residues long. V lost 3 bases and J lost 2; bases outside the gene matches: 4. Germline CDR1 and CDR2: SGHTA and FQGNSA. CDR3 sequence: CASSLRLAGFTDTQYF. The CDR3 DNA reads as TGTGCCAGCAGCTTGAGACTAGCGGGGTTCACAGATACGCAGTATTTT.